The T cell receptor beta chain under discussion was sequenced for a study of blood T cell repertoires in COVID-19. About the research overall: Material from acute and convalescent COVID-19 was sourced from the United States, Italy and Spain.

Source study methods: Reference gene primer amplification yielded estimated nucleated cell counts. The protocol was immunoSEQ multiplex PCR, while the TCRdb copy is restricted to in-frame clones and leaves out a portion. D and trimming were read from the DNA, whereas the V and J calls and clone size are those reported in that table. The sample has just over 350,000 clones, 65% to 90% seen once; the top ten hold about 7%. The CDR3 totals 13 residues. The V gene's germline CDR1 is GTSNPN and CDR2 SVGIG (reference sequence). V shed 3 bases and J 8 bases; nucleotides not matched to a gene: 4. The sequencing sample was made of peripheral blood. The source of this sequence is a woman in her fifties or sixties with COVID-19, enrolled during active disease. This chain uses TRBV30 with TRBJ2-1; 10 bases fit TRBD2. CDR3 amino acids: CAWRVAGGDEQFF. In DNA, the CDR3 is TGTGCCTGGAGGGTAGCGGGGGGTGATGAGCAGTTCTTC.